This entry lists 29 T cell receptor beta chains sequenced from one sample in a study of CD8 T cells in ankylosing spondylitis. TCRdb ran MiXCR on the 5' RACE reads and lists one entry per CDR3 protein. The table lists approximately 110,000 distinct CDR3 sequences, around 24% of them singletons. The sample comprised synovial fluid, either unsorted or a sorted T cell fraction (not recorded which). The receptors stem from a male donor with ankylosing spondylitis.

The chain employs TRBV20-1 and TRBJ1-2; 7 positions agree with TRBD1. The length of the CDR3 is 15 residues. V lost 6 bases and J lost 2; bases outside the gene matches: 12. Looked up from germline, CDR1 is DFQATT and CDR2 is SNEGSKA (reference sequence). The CDR3 sequence: CSAQIGGGQNYGYTF. CDR3 sequence (DNA): TGCAGTGCCCAGATTGGAGGGGGACAGAACTATGGCTACACCTTC.

Written as DNA, the CDR3 is TGCGCCAGCAGCTTGGGGGCGGTTCGAACTGGCTATGGCTACACCTTC. Translation: CASSLGAVRTGYGYTF. The genes are TRBV5-1 and TRBJ1-2; D ambiguous. Germline CDR1 reads SGHRS; CDR2 reads YFSETQ. Between the trimmed V and J ends, which lost 0 bases and 4 bases, there was a span of 16 bases. CDR3 length: 16 residues. Complete variable domain (other parts from reference TRBV5-1 and TRBJ1-2): KAGVTQTPRYLIKTRGQQVTLSCSPISGHRSVSWYQQTPGQGLQFLFEYFSETQRNKGNFPGRFSGRQFSNSRSEMNVSTLELGDSALYLCASSLGAVRTGYGYTFGSGTRLTVV.

The rearrangement links TRBV7-2 to TRBJ2-5; TRBD2 might be the D (5 bases). V lost 5 bases, J lost 2 bases, and 12 bases lay in between. This CDR3 is built from 14 residues. Germline V gene sequence: CDR1 SGHTA, CDR2 FQGNSA. DNA of the CDR3: TGTGCCAGCAGCCCCCGAGAGCGGCAAGAGACCCAGTACTTC. This sequence encodes CASSPRERQETQYF.

The gene calls are TRBV3-1 and TRBJ2-4; tentative D call: TRBD2 (5 bases). The CDR3 is 17 residues long. Germline-derived CDR1 and CDR2 are LGHDT and YNNKEL (reference sequence). Trimming took off 5 bases at V and 1 base at J, with 18 bases between the two ends. The CDR3 nucleotides read TGTGCCAGCAGCACACCCCTGGGAGTACCGGCCAAAAACATTCAGTACTTC. This sequence encodes CASSTPLGVPAKNIQYF.

This clonotype is labeled medium-sized. The chain carries TRBV11-2 and TRBJ2-3; possible D gene TRBD1, 5 bases. V dropped 5 bases and J dropped 0 bases, with 12 bases sitting between them. The CDR3 is made up of 15 amino acids. In germline, CDR1 is SGHAT, CDR2 FQNNGV. In nucleotides, the CDR3 is TGTGCCAGCAGCGGGGCGGCCCTCAGCACAGATACGCAGTATTTT. The encoded protein is CASSGAALSTDTQYF.

This clonotype was seen at least ten times. The V and J genes are TRBV12-3 or TRBV12-4 and TRBJ2-4, with no clear D. The CDR3 covers 13 residues. Trimming removed 3 bases at V and 1 base at J, with 4 bases between. CDR3 loop: CASSLGAKNIQYF. CDR3 DNA sequence: TGTGCCAGCAGTTTGGGGGCCAAAAACATTCAGTACTTC.

This clonotype was detected a few times. The gene calls are TRBV18 and TRBJ2-7; a possible D gene is TRBD2 (6 bases). Per germline, CDR1 KGHSH and CDR2 LQKENI. The CDR3 spans 14 residues. V lost 0 bases and J 4 bases, leaving 10 bases between the germline ends. The DNA for the CDR3 is TGTGCCAGCTCACCACCGGGGGGAGGTTACGAGCAGTACTTC. Its protein is CASSPPGGGYEQYF.

CDR3 amino acids: CASHRGGSTDTQYF. The CDR3 region has the DNA TGCGCCAGTCACAGGGGGGGATCGACAGATACGCAGTATTTT. The genes are TRBV5-1 and TRBJ2-3; TRBD1 is a possible D gene (8 bases). Germline V gene lookup returns CDR1 SGHRS and CDR2 YFSETQ. The CDR3 contains 14 residues. Deletions cut 8 bases from V and 3 bases from J, with 16 bases between.

The chain recombines TRBV19 with TRBJ1-5, with a weak D call TRBD1 (6 bases). V shed 5 bases and J shed 5 bases, with 10 bases lying between them. The CDR3 length is 13 residues. CDR1 and CDR2 (germline): LNHDA, SQIVND (reference sequence). The CDR3: CASSEQGDQPQHF. CDR3 coding DNA: TGTGCCAGTAGTGAACAGGGTGATCAGCCCCAGCATTTT.

The chain uses TRBV7-8 and TRBJ2-2; maybe TRBD1 (6 bases). Trimming took 8 bases from V and 1 from J, leaving 14 bases between them. This CDR3 is 15 amino acids long. The germline V gene has CDR1 SGHVS and CDR2 FQNEAQ. The CDR3 DNA sequence: TGTGCCAGCTCCCGAAGAGGGGGGAACACCGGGGAGCTGTTTTTT. It yields the protein CASSRRGGNTGELFF.

The CDR3 nucleotides read TGTGCCAGCAGCTTATCGGCCGAGACTGAAGCTTTCTTT. Protein sequence: CASSLSAETEAFF. This sequence joins TRBV7-8 and TRBJ1-1; D call uncertain. V was shortened by 2 bases and J by 5 bases, with 9 bases between the two germline ends. Germline CDR1 and CDR2: SGHVS and FQNEAQ. This CDR3 spans 13 amino acids.

In its sample, this clonotype was seen many times. The rearrangement uses TRBV3-1 and TRBJ2-1, with D unclear. The CDR3 runs 11 residues. V was clipped by 7 bases and J by 6 bases, with 7 bases between them. Germline values: CDR1 LGHDT, CDR2 YNNKEL (reference sequence). The CDR3 DNA follows: TGTGCCAGCACTTCGTTCAATGAGCAGTTCTTC. It yields the protein CASTSFNEQFF.

This clonotype was counted a few times. The rearrangement uses TRBV20-1 and TRBJ1-6; tentatively, D is TRBD1 (5 bases). The CDR3 is 16 residues long. The V end lost 7 bases, the J end lost 5 bases, and 21 bases lay between the germline ends. Germline-derived CDR1 and CDR2 are DFQATT and SNEGSKA (reference sequence). The CDR3 region has the DNA TGCAGTGGCACAATTGGGGCGGGACGGAATAATTCACCCCTCCACTTT. Translation gives CSGTIGAGRNNSPLHF.

This clonotype turned up a few times. The chain uses TRBV28 and TRBJ1-6; 9 bases fit TRBD1. Trimming at V came to 4 bases and at J to 2 bases, leaving 6 bases not matched to a gene. CDR1 and CDR2 from the germline V gene are MDHEN and SYDVKM. The CDR3 consists of 17 residues. CDR3 DNA: TGTGCCAGCAGTTCGTACAGGGGGCCAACCTATAATTCACCCCTCCACTTT. It is translated as CASSSYRGPTYNSPLHF.

The CDR3 nucleotides are TGTGCCAGCAGCATAGAGGTCAATGAGCAGTTCTTC. This encodes CASSIEVNEQFF. This sequence joins TRBV7-9 and TRBJ2-1, with D unclear. CDR3 length equals 12 residues. In germline, CDR1 is SEHNR, CDR2 FQNEAQ (reference sequence). V shed 5 bases and J shed 6 bases, with 8 bases lying between them.

There are many counts of this clonotype. The chain has TRBV5-1 and TRBJ2-1; the match to TRBD2 covers 11 bases. Per the germline V gene, CDR1 is SGHRS and CDR2 is YFSETQ. This CDR3 spans 16 amino acids. The V segment lost 0 bases and the J segment 7 bases; nucleotides outside the gene matches: 6. CDR3: CASSLGTSGRINEQFF. The CDR3 DNA is TGCGCCAGCAGCTTGGGAACTAGCGGGAGAATAAATGAGCAGTTCTTC. Looking up the rest from reference TRBV5-1 and TRBJ2-1 gives the full variable domain: KAGVTQTPRYLIKTRGQQVTLSCSPISGHRSVSWYQQTPGQGLQFLFEYFSETQRNKGNFPGRFSGRQFSNSRSEMNVSTLELGDSALYLCASSLGTSGRINEQFFGPGTRLTVL.

This clonotype was observed a few times. The rearrangement links TRBV7-6 to TRBJ2-3; D remains ambiguous. The CDR3 runs 17 residues. In germline, CDR1 is SGHVS, CDR2 FNYEAQ. Trimming took off 0 bases at V and 6 bases at J, with 19 bases between the two ends. The DNA for the CDR3 is TGTGCCAGCAGCTTAGCACACGGAGTTATGGGGATGGATACGCAGTATTTT. It codes for CASSLAHGVMGMDTQYF. Complete variable domain (other parts from reference TRBV7-6 and TRBJ2-3): GAGVSQSPRYKVTKRGQDVALRCDPISGHVSLYWYRQALGQGPEFLTYFNYEAQQDKSGLPNDRFSAERPEGSISTLTIQRTEQRDSAMYRCASSLAHGVMGMDTQYFGPGTRLTVL.

This chain uses TRBV6-1 with TRBJ1-3; no definite D call. Germline CDR1 is MNHNS and CDR2 is SASEGT. V shed 4 bases and J shed 5 bases, with 12 bases lying between them. The CDR3 loop spans 14 amino acids. The DNA of the CDR3 is TGTGCCAGCAGTGCGACGTACAAACGAAACACCATATATTTT. It specifies CASSATYKRNTIYF.

The chain joins TRBV12-3 or TRBV12-4 to TRBJ1-1; tentative D call: TRBD1 (5 bases). With 5 bases removed from V and 6 bases from J, the gap between germline ends came to 13 bases. This CDR3 is 13 amino acids long. This CDR3 is CASSAQAYAEAFF. The CDR3 nucleotides are TGTGCCAGCAGTGCACAGGCCTACGCTGAAGCTTTCTTT.

There are many counts of this clonotype. The chain combines TRBV20-1 with TRBJ2-6, with D hard to call. This CDR3 has 15 residues. The V gene lost 4 bases and the J gene lost 0 bases, with 10 bases spanning the gap. CDR1 is DFQATT and CDR2 is SNEGSKA in the germline V gene (reference sequence). CDR3 amino acids: CSATSPGSGANVLTF. CDR3 nucleotide sequence: TGCAGTGCTACCTCGCCAGGCTCTGGGGCCAACGTCCTGACTTTC.

The chain carries TRBV10-3 and TRBJ1-2; 12 bases match TRBD1. Germline CDR1 is ENHRY and CDR2 is SYGVKD. This CDR3 region has 16 residues. V shed 6 bases, J shed 0 bases, and the junction held 5 bases outside the gene matches. CDR3 amino acids: CAIRMGQGATNYGYTF. In nucleotides, the CDR3 is TGTGCCATCAGAATGGGACAGGGGGCTACTAACTATGGCTACACCTTC.

The rearrangement uses TRBV20-1 and TRBJ2-2; 7 bases are shared with TRBD1. The CDR3 totals 15 residues. Germline CDR1 is DFQATT and CDR2 is SNEGSKA (reference sequence). Trimming at V came to 1 base and at J to 0 bases, leaving 2 bases not matched to a gene. Here the CDR3 reads CSARGGGPNTGELFF. CDR3 DNA: TGCAGTGCTAGAGGAGGGGGCCCGAACACCGGGGAGCTGTTTTTT.

This clonotype was observed at least ten times. V usage is TRBV19 and J usage is TRBJ2-5, with D perhaps TRBD2 (6 bases). V lost 7 bases and J 2 bases, leaving 17 bases between the germline ends. The CDR3 consists of 15 residues. The V gene's germline CDR1 is LNHDA and CDR2 SQIVND (reference sequence). The CDR3 here is CASTMEGSPQETQYF. CDR3 bases: TGTGCCAGTACCATGGAGGGGAGTCCTCAAGAGACCCAGTACTTC.

A few counts support this clonotype. The chain is built from TRBV21-1 and TRBJ2-7; the table names TRBD1, a call not compared with the DNA. TRBV21-1 is flagged as a pseudogene. This CDR3 has 14 residues. CDR3 amino acids: CASSKVQGSYEQYF. In DNA, the CDR3 is TGTGCCAGCAGCAAAGTCCAGGGATCCTACGAGCAGTACTTC.

Only a few counts were recorded for this clonotype. The chain is built from TRBV12-3 or TRBV12-4 and TRBJ2-3; 11 bases line up with TRBD1. V dropped 2 bases and J dropped 6; count of bases not matched to a gene: 4. The CDR3 consists of 15 residues. The DNA for the CDR3 is TGTGCCAGCAGTTTAACCGGGGACAGGGGGGATACGCAGTATTTT. Its protein product is CASSLTGDRGDTQYF.

The chain combines TRBV5-5 with TRBJ2-3; D is possibly TRBD1 (6 bases). Trimming took 4 bases from V and 0 from J, leaving 18 bases between them. CDR1 SGHKS and CDR2 YYEKEE come from the germline V gene (reference sequence). CDR3 size: 17 residues. The chain's CDR3 is CASSTSTGYLSTDTQYF. The CDR3 nucleotides read TGTGCCAGCAGCACCTCGACAGGTTACCTTAGCACAGATACGCAGTATTTT.

The chain couples TRBV6-6 to TRBJ1-1, with D tentatively TRBD1 (6 bases). V dropped 8 bases and J dropped 5 bases, with 18 bases sitting between them. This CDR3 is built from 14 residues. Germline V gene lookup returns CDR1 MNHNY and CDR2 SVGAGI (reference sequence). Here the CDR3 DNA reads TGTGCCAGCCGGGACGGGGGCCCAGGGACTGAAGCTTTCTTT. This sequence encodes CASRDGGPGTEAFF.

Ten or more counts support this clonotype. The rearrangement links TRBV15 to TRBJ2-3; no definite D call. The germline V gene encodes CDR1 LNHNV and CDR2 YYDKDF (reference sequence). Trimming left V 1 base short and J 2 bases short, with 7 bases between. CDR3 length: 14 amino acids. The CDR3 DNA reads as TGTGCCACCAGCAGAGGAGGCACCACAGATACGCAGTATTTT. This sequence encodes CATSRGGTTDTQYF.

This clonotype has a handful of counts. This chain links TRBV29-1 with TRBJ2-5, with 8 bases identical to TRBD2. V dropped 5 bases and J dropped 4; count of bases not matched to a gene: 12. The germline V gene encodes CDR1 SQVTM and CDR2 ANQGSEA. This CDR3 spans 15 amino acids. CDR3 sequence: CSVPPAGGRGETQYF. The DNA of the CDR3 is TGCAGCGTTCCACCCGCGGGGGGACGCGGAGAGACCCAGTACTTC. The entire variable domain, with the rest obtained from reference TRBV29-1 and TRBJ2-5, is as follows: SAVISQKPSRDICQRGTSLTIQCQVDSQVTMMFWYRQQPGQSLTLIATANQGSEATYESGFVIDKFPISRPNLTFSTLTVSNMSPEDSSIYLCSVPPAGGRGETQYFGPGTRLLVL.